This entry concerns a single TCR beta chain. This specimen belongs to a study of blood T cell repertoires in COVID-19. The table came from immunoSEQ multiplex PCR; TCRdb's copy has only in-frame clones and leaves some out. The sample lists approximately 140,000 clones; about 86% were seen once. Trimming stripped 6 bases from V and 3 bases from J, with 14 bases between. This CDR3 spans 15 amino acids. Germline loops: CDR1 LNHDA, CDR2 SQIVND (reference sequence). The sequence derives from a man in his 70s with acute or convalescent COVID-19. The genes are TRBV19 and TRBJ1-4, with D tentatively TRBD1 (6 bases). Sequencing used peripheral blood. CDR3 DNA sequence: TGTGCCAGTAGACACAGGGACGGGGCTAATGAAAAACTGTTTTTT. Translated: CASRHRDGANEKLFF.